The 28 T cell receptor beta chains listed next were all sequenced from one sample in a study of graft-versus-host responses after intestinal transplantation. Data came from immunoSEQ multiplex PCR; TCRdb stores just in-frame clones and leaves some out. The sample records about 41,000 clones, 85% to 95% being singletons. These receptors' targets are unknown. Sequenced here: unstimulated CD8+ T cells sorted from spleen or lymph node cells, sampled before transplant. Every receptor here comes from a human donor who was the organ donor for an intestinal transplant.

The gene calls are TRBV21-1 and TRBJ2-7. TRBV21-1 is listed as a pseudogene. The CDR3 consists of 16 residues. Here the CDR3 reads CASSKGRNGGNYEQYF. The DNA for the CDR3 is TGTGCCAGCAGCAAAGGAAGGAACGGGGGCAACTACGAGCAGTACTTC.

V usage is TRBV6-1 and J usage is TRBJ1-4; D gene uncertain. Germline loops: CDR1 MNHNS, CDR2 SASEGT. V lost 6 bases and J 8 bases, leaving 10 bases between the germline ends. The CDR3 totals 12 residues. The CDR3, as DNA: TGTGCCAGCAGCGCGGTTGGGGAAAAACTGTTTTTT. Translation: CASSAVGEKLFF.

The chain uses TRBV6-1 and TRBJ2-7; TRBD1 matches at 7 bases. CDR1 is MNHNS, CDR2 SASEGT, per germline. V lost 6 bases, J lost 2 bases, and 7 bases stayed unmatched. The CDR3 spans 14 residues. The CDR3 reads CASREDRLAYEQYF. In DNA, the CDR3 is TGTGCCAGCAGGGAGGACAGGCTTGCCTACGAGCAGTACTTC.

The chain has TRBV27 and TRBJ2-7; 7 positions match TRBD1. The CDR3 covers 16 residues. With V trimmed by 6 bases and J by 1 base, 12 bases remained unmatched. The V gene's germline CDR1 is MNHEY and CDR2 SMNVEV (reference sequence). The CDR3 nucleotides read TGTGCCAGCAGCCACACCGGGGACAGCATTTCCTACGAGCAGTACTTC. Translating gives CASSHTGDSISYEQYF.

About this clone: Germline is not matched at one junction end, which may reflect a read error. J is TRBJ2-1 and V is TRBV10-2; 7 bases line up with TRBD2. The germline CDR1 and CDR2 sequences are WSHSY and SAAADI. CDR3 length equals 14 residues. CDR3 residues: CASSQRGTYNGQFF. In DNA form, the CDR3 reads TGCGCCAGCAGTCAGCGGGGTACGTACAATGGGCAGTTCTTC.

J is TRBJ2-7 and V is TRBV19; tentatively, D is TRBD2 (7 bases). Germline V gene sequence: CDR1 LNHDA, CDR2 SQIVND (reference sequence). Trimming left V 2 bases short and J 6 bases short, with 17 bases between. This CDR3 is built from 15 residues. CDR3 in amino acids: CASSIQGGGRSEQYF. In DNA form, the CDR3 reads TGTGCCAGTAGTATACAAGGCGGGGGCCGGTCCGAGCAGTACTTC.

This clone was counted a few times. The chain joins TRBV5-5 to TRBJ2-7, with no clear D. Germline CDR1 and CDR2: SGHKS and YYEKEE (reference sequence). The CDR3 contains 11 residues. V lost 2 bases and J lost 6, with 6 bases in between. The CDR3 bases are TGTGCCAGCAGCTTAGGGATCGAGCAGTACTTC. The encoded protein is CASSLGIEQYF. The full variable domain, completed using reference TRBV5-5 and TRBJ2-7, is DAGVTQSPTHLIKTRGQQVTLRCSPISGHKSVSWYQQVLGQGPQFIFQYYEKEERGRGNFPDRFSARQFPNYSSELNVNALLLGDSALYLCASSLGIEQYFGPGTRLTVT.

The gene calls are TRBV4-1 and TRBJ1-2; the D gene is possibly TRBD1 (5 bases). Germline values: CDR1 MGHRA, CDR2 YSYEKL. V was clipped by 1 base and J by 5 bases, with 14 bases between them. This CDR3 spans 15 amino acids. DNA of the CDR3: TGCGCCAGCAGCCAAGTTCGGGGCAGGTGGTATGGCTACACCTTC. Residues: CASSQVRGRWYGYTF.

This clone was observed a handful of times. The chain combines TRBV9 with TRBJ1-2; TRBD1 matches 7 bases. Germline CDR1 is SGDLS and CDR2 is YYNGEE. The ends lost 0 bases at V and 4 bases at J; junction bases unmatched: 3. The CDR3 is 14 amino acids. CDR3 in DNA: TGTGCCAGCAGCGTAGCTCCAGGGGGCTATGGCTACACCTTC. Protein sequence: CASSVAPGGYGYTF.

The V and J genes are TRBV27 and TRBJ2-1; the match to TRBD2 covers 7 bases. Germline V lookup: CDR1 MNHEY, CDR2 SMNVEV (reference sequence). The CDR3 consists of 17 residues. The V gene end was trimmed by 2 bases and the J gene end by 0 bases; junction bases not matched to a gene: 7. The CDR3 is CASSLLPTSASYNEQFF. The CDR3 coding sequence is TGTGCCAGCAGTTTACTACCTACTAGCGCCTCCTACAATGAGCAGTTCTTC.

The chain couples TRBV27 to TRBJ2-7; tentative D call: TRBD1 (6 bases). Germline V gene lookup returns CDR1 MNHEY and CDR2 SMNVEV (reference sequence). V lost 5 bases to trimming and J lost 2 bases, with 13 bases between them. This CDR3 spans 14 amino acids. This chain's CDR3 is CASSHGQLPYEQYF. In nucleotides, the CDR3 is TGTGCCAGCAGTCACGGACAGCTACCCTACGAGCAGTACTTC.

The chain couples TRBV5-1 to TRBJ2-1; 10 nucleotides match TRBD1. With 5 bases clipped from V and 6 bases from J, the junction kept 11 bases outside the gene matches. The CDR3 length is 16 residues. Germline lookup yields CDR1 SGHRS and CDR2 YFSETQ. The CDR3 DNA reads as TGCGCCAGCAGTTTCACCGGGACAGGGGTTACCAATGAGCAGTTCTTC. Amino acid sequence: CASSFTGTGVTNEQFF.

The V call is TRBV10-2, the J call TRBJ2-1; maybe TRBD1 (6 bases). Trimming left V 4 bases short and J 7 bases short, with 17 bases between. Germline-derived CDR1 and CDR2 are WSHSY and SAAADI. The CDR3 loop spans 15 amino acids. The DNA of the CDR3 is TGCGCCAGCAGTGTTGCAGGGGAAGATTGGAATGAGCAGTTCTTC. Protein: CASSVAGEDWNEQFF.

The genes are TRBV5-1 and TRBJ2-7; a weak D match, TRBD1 (6 bases). The V end lost 2 bases, the J end lost 6 bases, and 9 bases lay between the germline ends. CDR1 and CDR2 from the germline V gene are SGHRS and YFSETQ. This CDR3 is built from 12 residues. Here the CDR3 reads CASSLGGGEQYF. The CDR3 region has the DNA TGCGCCAGCAGCTTAGGGGGTGGCGAGCAGTACTTC.

The V call is TRBV2, the J call TRBJ2-1, with a weak D call TRBD1 (7 bases). Germline lookup yields CDR1 SNHLY and CDR2 FYNNEI. The ends were cut back, 3 bases at V and 4 bases at J, with 10 bases in the middle. This CDR3 region has 14 residues. The CDR3 region has the DNA TGTGCCAGCAGTGACAGGGGGGAGTACAATGAGCAGTTCTTC. Residues: CASSDRGEYNEQFF.

The V gene is TRBV19, the J gene TRBJ2-3; 7 positions agree with TRBD2. V trimming: 10 bases; J trimming: 4 bases; junction bases outside the gene matches: 11. Germline CDR1 LNHDA, CDR2 SQIVND (reference sequence). The CDR3 has 14 amino acids. CDR3 DNA sequence: TGTGCCACCCTAAAGCGGGGAAGGCCAGATACGCAGTATTTT. It is translated as CATLKRGRPDTQYF.

This chain links TRBV7-9 with TRBJ2-4; D may be TRBD1 (6 bases). Germline CDR1 SEHNR, CDR2 FQNEAQ (reference sequence). The CDR3 covers 16 residues. V dropped 5 bases and J dropped 4 bases, with 18 bases sitting between them. The CDR3 is CASSKEGEWGKNIQYF. The CDR3 DNA reads TGTGCCAGCAGCAAAGAGGGGGAATGGGGAAAAAACATTCAGTACTTC.

J is TRBJ1-1 and V is TRBV5-4; D unresolved. V was clipped by 2 bases and J by 4 bases, with 9 bases between them. Germline-derived CDR1 and CDR2 are SGHNT and YYREEE (reference sequence). The CDR3 has 13 residues. CDR3 nucleotide sequence: TGTGCCAGCAGCTTTAAGGGTGTCACTGAAGCTTTCTTT. Protein sequence: CASSFKGVTEAFF.

The genes are TRBV5-4 and TRBJ2-1; 9 nucleotides match TRBD2. J lost 8 bases, V lost 4 bases, and 1 base had no gene match. The CDR3 contains 12 residues. Looked up from germline, CDR1 is SGHNT and CDR2 is YYREEE (reference sequence). The CDR3 spells CASSGTSHEQFF. CDR3 nucleotide sequence: TGTGCCAGCAGCGGGACTAGCCATGAGCAGTTCTTC.

This rearrangement joins TRBV7-9 to TRBJ1-2; D gene ambiguous. The germline V gene encodes CDR1 SEHNR and CDR2 FQNEAQ (reference sequence). The CDR3 is 12 amino acids. The V end lost 1 base, the J end lost 7 bases, and 7 bases lay between the germline ends. The CDR3 region is CASSLEAAGYTF. The DNA of the CDR3 is TGTGCCAGCAGCTTAGAGGCGGCTGGCTACACCTTC.

V and J are TRBV6-1 and TRBJ1-1; D is unresolved. The V gene lost 5 bases and the J gene lost 4 bases, with 14 bases spanning the gap. CDR3 length: 14 amino acids. In germline, CDR1 is MNHNS, CDR2 SASEGT. The CDR3 region has the DNA TGTGCCAGCAGTCTTTCGGTTGAGGGCACTGAAGCTTTCTTT. As protein: CASSLSVEGTEAFF.

The genes are TRBV7-8 and TRBJ1-5, with TRBD1 matching over 9 bases. Losses at the gene ends were 5 bases for V and 1 base for J; bases not matched to a gene: 6. The length of the CDR3 is 16 residues. Per germline, CDR1 SGHVS and CDR2 FQNEAQ. This chain's CDR3 is CASSPQTGGSNQPQHF. The CDR3 nucleotides are TGTGCCAGCAGCCCTCAGACAGGGGGAAGCAATCAGCCCCAGCATTTT.

V gene TRBV2 combines with J gene TRBJ1-1, with unresolved D. The V gene lost 10 bases and the J gene lost 4 bases, with 28 bases spanning the gap. This CDR3 comprises 17 residues. Germline V gives CDR1 SNHLY, CDR2 FYNNEI. CDR3 in DNA: TGTGCCACCCCTAGGGCCCGGGAGGGTCTGAGAGTCACTGAAGCTTTCTTT. Translated, it gives CATPRAREGLRVTEAFF.

This sequence joins TRBV6-6 and TRBJ2-1; weak D call: TRBD2 (6 bases). Trimming cost V 5 bases and J 5 bases, with 19 bases left between them. CDR1 is MNHNY, CDR2 SVGAGI, per germline (reference sequence). This CDR3 has 16 residues. CDR3 residues: CASSKPGPGEDNEQFF. The CDR3 region has the DNA TGTGCCAGCAGTAAACCGGGACCCGGGGAGGACAATGAGCAGTTCTTC.

J is TRBJ2-1 and V is TRBV19; 9 bases line up with TRBD2. This CDR3 has 15 amino acids. Germline values: CDR1 LNHDA, CDR2 SQIVND (reference sequence). V gave up 3 bases and J gave up 8 bases; unmatched junction bases: 8. The CDR3 is CASSIGAGGWDEQFF. Here the CDR3 DNA reads TGTGCCAGTAGTATTGGAGCGGGGGGTTGGGATGAGCAGTTCTTC.

V is TRBV6-5 and J is TRBJ2-5; a weak D match, TRBD1 (6 bases). The V end was cut by 5 bases, the J end by 2 bases, with 12 bases between. The CDR3 consists of 14 residues. Germline values: CDR1 MNHEY, CDR2 SVGAGI. The CDR3 sequence is CASSGHRVQETQYF. CDR3 nucleotides: TGTGCCAGCAGTGGCCACAGGGTACAAGAGACCCAGTACTTC.

This rearrangement joins TRBV4-1 to TRBJ1-1, with 8 bases identical to TRBD1. Germline trimming cut 4 bases from V and 3 bases from J; bases unmatched to any gene: 7. The CDR3 is 15 residues long. Germline V lookup: CDR1 MGHRA, CDR2 YSYEKL. CDR3 residues: CASSPLQGEDTEAFF. The CDR3 bases are TGCGCCAGCAGCCCACTACAGGGGGAGGACACTGAAGCTTTCTTT.

V is TRBV6-1 and J is TRBJ2-3; 9 positions agree with TRBD1. Trimming removed 6 bases from V and 4 bases from J; junction bases left unmatched: 8. The CDR3 runs to 15 residues. Germline-derived CDR1 and CDR2 are MNHNS and SASEGT. The CDR3 DNA reads TGTGCCAGCAGCGTAACAGGGGGCGGCTCAGATACGCAGTATTTT. Residues: CASSVTGGGSDTQYF.